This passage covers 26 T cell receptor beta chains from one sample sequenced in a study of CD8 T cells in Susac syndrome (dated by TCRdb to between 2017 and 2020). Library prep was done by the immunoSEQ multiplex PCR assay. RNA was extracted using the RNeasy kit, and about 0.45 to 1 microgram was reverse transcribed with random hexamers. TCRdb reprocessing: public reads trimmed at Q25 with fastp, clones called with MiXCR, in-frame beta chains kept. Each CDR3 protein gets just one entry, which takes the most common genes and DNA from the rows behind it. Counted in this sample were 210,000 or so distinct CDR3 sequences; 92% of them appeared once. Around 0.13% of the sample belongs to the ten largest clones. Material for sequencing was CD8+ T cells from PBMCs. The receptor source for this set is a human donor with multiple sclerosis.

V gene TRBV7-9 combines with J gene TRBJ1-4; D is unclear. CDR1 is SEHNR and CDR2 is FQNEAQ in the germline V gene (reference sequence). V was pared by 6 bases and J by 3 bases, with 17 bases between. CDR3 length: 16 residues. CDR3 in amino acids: CASRSTNSDPNEKLFF. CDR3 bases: TGTGCCAGCAGGTCGACCAACTCCGACCCTAATGAAAAACTGTTTTTT.

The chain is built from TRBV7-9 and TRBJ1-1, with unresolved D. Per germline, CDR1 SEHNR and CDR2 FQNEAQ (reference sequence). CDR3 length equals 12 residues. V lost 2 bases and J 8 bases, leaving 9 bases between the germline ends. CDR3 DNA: TGTGCCAGCAGCTTAAGGAACGGCGAAGCTTTCTTT. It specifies CASSLRNGEAFF.

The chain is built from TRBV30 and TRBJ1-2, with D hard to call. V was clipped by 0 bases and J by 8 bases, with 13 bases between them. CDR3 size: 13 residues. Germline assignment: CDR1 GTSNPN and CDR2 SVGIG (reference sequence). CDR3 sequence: CAWSVGTPQGYTF. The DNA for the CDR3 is TGTGCCTGGAGTGTGGGTACGCCTCAAGGCTACACCTTC.

CDR3 protein: CASSKAPGGKQREMGNTGELFF. For the CDR3, the DNA is TGTGCCAGCAGCAAAGCTCCGGGCGGGAAGCAGCGGGAGATGGGGAACACCGGGGAGCTGTTTTTT. The J gene is TRBJ2-2, the V gene TRBV21-1; the table calls TRBD2, which could not be checked here. TRBV21-1 is designated a pseudogene. There are 22 residues in the CDR3.

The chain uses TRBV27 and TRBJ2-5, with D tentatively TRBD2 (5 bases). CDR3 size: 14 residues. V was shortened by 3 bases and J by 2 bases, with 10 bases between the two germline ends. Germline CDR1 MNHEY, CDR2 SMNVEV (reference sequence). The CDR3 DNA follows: TGTGCCAGCAGTTTTGCGGGTGGACAAGAGACCCAGTACTTC. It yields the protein CASSFAGGQETQYF.

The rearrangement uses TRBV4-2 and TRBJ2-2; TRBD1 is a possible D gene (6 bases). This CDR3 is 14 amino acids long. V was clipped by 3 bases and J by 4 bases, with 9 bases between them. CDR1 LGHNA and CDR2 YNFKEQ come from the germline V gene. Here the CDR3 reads CASSQGASTGELFF. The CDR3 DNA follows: TGTGCCAGCAGCCAGGGGGCGAGCACCGGGGAGCTGTTTTTT.

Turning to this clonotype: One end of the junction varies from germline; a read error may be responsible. For the CDR3, the DNA is TGTGCCAGCAGTTGGGTCCTTGGTAGCACAAATACGCAGTATTTT. Its translation: CASSWVLGSTNTQYF. The chain carries TRBV6-5 and TRBJ2-3; D remains ambiguous. Germline V gene lookup returns CDR1 MNHEY and CDR2 SVGAGI. CDR3 length: 15 residues.

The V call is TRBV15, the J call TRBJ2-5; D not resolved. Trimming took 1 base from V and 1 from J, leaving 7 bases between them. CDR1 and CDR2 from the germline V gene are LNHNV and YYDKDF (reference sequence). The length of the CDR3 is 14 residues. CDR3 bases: TGTGCCACCAGCAGAGGAGCAGGCCAAGAGACCCAGTACTTC. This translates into CATSRGAGQETQYF.

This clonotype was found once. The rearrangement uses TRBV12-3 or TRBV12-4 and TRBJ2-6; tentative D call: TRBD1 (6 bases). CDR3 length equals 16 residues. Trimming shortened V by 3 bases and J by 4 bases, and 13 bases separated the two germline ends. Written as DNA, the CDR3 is TGTGCCAGCAGTTTGGCCGGGACAAGGGGGGCCAACGTCCTGACTTTC. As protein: CASSLAGTRGANVLTF.

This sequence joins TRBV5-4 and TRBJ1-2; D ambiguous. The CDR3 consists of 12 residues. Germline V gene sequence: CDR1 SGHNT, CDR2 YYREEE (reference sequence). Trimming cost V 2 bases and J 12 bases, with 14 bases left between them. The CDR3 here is CASSFSGHPNTF. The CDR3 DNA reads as TGTGCCAGCAGCTTTAGTGGGCACCCGAACACCTTC.

The CDR3 bases are TGTGCCAGCAGCCTGGGTTTGGCCGGGGAGCTGTTTTTT. This gives the protein CASSLGLAGELFF. The rearrangement uses TRBV4-2 and TRBJ2-2, with no clear D. This CDR3 is built from 13 residues. V shed 4 bases and J shed 6 bases, with 9 bases lying between them. Germline CDR1 reads LGHNA; CDR2 reads YNFKEQ.

The CDR3 nucleotides read TGTGCCAGCAGCCCTGGGTGGGCAGATTCGAGCTCCTATAATTCACCCCTCCACTTT. Translated, it gives CASSPGWADSSSYNSPLHF. V gene TRBV11-3 combines with J gene TRBJ1-6; D gene unclear. Germline CDR1 is SGHNT and CDR2 is YENEEA. V lost 5 bases and J lost 0, with 20 bases in between. The CDR3 is made up of 19 amino acids.

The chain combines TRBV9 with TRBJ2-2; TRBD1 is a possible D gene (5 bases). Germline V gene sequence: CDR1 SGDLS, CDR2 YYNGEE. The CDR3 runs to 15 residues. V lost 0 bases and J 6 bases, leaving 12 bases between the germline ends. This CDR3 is CASSVGTLRPGELFF. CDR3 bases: TGTGCCAGCAGCGTAGGGACACTCCGACCCGGGGAGCTGTTTTTT. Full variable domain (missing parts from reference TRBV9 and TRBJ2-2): DSGVTQTPKHLITATGQRVTLRCSPRSGDLSVYWYQQSLDQGLQFLIQYYNGEERAKGNILERFSAQQFPDLHSELNLSSLELGDSALYFCASSVGTLRPGELFFGEGSRLTVL.

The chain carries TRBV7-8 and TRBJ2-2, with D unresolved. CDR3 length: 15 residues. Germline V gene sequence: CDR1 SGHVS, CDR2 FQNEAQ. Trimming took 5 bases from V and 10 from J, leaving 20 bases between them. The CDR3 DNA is TGTGCCAGCAGCCCGTCTCCCGGTCGCCAAAAGGAGCTGTTTTTT. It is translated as CASSPSPGRQKELFF. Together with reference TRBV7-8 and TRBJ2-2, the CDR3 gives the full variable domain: GAGVSQSPRYKVAKRGQDVALRCDPISGHVSLFWYQQALGQGPEFLTYFQNEAQLDKSGLPSDRFFAERPEGSVSTLKIQRTQQEDSAVYLCASSPSPGRQKELFFGEGSRLTVL.

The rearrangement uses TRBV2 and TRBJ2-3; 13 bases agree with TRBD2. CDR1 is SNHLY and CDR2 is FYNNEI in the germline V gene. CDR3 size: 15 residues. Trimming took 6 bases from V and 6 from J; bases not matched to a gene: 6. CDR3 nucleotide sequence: TGTGCCAGCAGGGGGACTAGCGGGGTTGCGGATACGCAGTATTTT. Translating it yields CASRGTSGVADTQYF.

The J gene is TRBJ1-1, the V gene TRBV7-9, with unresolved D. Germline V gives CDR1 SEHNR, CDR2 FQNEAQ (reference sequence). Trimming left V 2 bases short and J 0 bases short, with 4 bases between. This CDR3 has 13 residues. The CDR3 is CASSLFMNTEAFF. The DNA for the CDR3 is TGTGCCAGCAGCTTATTTATGAACACTGAAGCTTTCTTT.

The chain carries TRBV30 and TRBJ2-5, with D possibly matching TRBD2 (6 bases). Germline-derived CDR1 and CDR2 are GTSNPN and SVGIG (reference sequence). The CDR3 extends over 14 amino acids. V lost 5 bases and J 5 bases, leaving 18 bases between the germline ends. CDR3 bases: TGTGCCTGGGACTTCGCGGGGAGCGAGGAGACCCAGTACTTC. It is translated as CAWDFAGSEETQYF.

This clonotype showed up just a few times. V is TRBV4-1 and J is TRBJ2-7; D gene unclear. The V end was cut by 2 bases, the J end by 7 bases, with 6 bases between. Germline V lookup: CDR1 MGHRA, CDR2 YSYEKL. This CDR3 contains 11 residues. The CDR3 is CASSQSVEQYF. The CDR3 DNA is TGCGCCAGCAGCCAATCCGTAGAGCAGTACTTC.

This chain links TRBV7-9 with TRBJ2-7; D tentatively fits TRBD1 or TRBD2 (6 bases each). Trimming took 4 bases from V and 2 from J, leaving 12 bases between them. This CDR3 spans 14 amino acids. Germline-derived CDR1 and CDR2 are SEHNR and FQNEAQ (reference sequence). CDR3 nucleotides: TGTGCCAGCAGCTCATCCCGGGGGCCCTACGAGCAGTACTTC. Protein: CASSSSRGPYEQYF. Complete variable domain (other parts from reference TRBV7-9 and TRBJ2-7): DTGVSQNPRHKITKRGQNVTFRCDPISEHNRLYWYRQTLGQGPEFLTYFQNEAQLEKSRLLSDRFSAERPKGSFSTLEIQRTEQGDSAMYLCASSSSRGPYEQYFGPGTRLTVT.

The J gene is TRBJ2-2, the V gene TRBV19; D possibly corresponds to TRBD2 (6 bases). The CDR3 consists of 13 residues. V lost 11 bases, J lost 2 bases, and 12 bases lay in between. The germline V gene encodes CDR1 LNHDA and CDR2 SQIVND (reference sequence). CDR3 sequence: CASTGDNTGELFF. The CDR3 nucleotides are TGTGCCTCAACGGGGGACAACACCGGGGAGCTGTTTTTT. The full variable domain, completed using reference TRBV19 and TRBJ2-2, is DGGITQSPKYLFRKEGQNVTLSCEQNLNHDAMYWYRQDPGQGLRLIYYSQIVNDFQKGDIAEGYSVSREKKESFPLTVTSAQKNPTAFYLCASTGDNTGELFFGEGSRLTVL.

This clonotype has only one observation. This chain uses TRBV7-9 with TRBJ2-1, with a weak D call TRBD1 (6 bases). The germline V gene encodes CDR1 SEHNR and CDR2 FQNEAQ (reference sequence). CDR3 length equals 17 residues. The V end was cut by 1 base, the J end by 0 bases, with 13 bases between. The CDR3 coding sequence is TGTGCCAGCAGCTTAGATTGGGGGCTGGCCTCCTACAATGAGCAGTTCTTC. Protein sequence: CASSLDWGLASYNEQFF.

The CDR3 bases are TGTGCCACCAGTGAGACAGGGGCGTATGGCTACACCTTC. This translates into CATSETGAYGYTF. The V gene is TRBV24-1, the J gene TRBJ1-2, with 8 bases fitting TRBD1. Germline assignment: CDR1 KGHDR and CDR2 SFDVKD. V shed 4 bases and J 5 bases; nucleotides not matched to a gene: 2. The CDR3 runs to 13 residues.

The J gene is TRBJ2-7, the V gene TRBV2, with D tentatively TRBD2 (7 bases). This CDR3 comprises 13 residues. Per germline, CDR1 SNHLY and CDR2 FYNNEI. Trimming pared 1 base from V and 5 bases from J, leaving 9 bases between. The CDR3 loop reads CASSEGGGHEQYF. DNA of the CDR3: TGTGCCAGCAGTGAAGGGGGGGGCCACGAGCAGTACTTC.

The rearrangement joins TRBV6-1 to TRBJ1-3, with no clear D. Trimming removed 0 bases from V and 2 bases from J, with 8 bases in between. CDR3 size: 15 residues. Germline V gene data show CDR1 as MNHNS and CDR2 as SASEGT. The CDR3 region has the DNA TGTGCCAGCAGTGAAGCTTTGACGGCTGGAAACACCATATATTTT. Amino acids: CASSEALTAGNTIYF.

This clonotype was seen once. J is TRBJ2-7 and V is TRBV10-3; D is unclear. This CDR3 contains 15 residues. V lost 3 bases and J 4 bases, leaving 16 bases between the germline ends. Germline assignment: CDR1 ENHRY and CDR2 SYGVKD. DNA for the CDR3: TGTGCCATCAGTGAAAGCTCCCTCGGCAGGTACGAGCAGTACTTC. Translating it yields CAISESSLGRYEQYF.

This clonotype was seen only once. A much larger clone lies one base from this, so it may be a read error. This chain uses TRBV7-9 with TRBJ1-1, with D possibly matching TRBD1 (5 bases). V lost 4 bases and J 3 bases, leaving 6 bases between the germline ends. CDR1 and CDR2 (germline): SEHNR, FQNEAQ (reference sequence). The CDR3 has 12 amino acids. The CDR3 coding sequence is TGTGCCAGCAGCTGGGGGGACACTGAAGCTTTCTTT. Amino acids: CASSWGDTEAFF.